This note documents a single T cell receptor (beta chain) sequence. Following autologous stem cell transplantation, relapse occurred in every patient, and exposure to brentuximab vedotin varied. Per the germline V gene, CDR1 is SGHVS and CDR2 is FNYEAQ. Deletions cut 2 bases from V and 6 bases from J, with 16 bases between. The CDR3 totals 15 residues. These data are taken from a study of PD-1 blockade in classical Hodgkin lymphoma. Libraries were prepared by immunoSEQ multiplex PCR; TCRdb keeps only in-frame clonotypes and omits some of them. The sample includes around 41,000 clones, approximately 72% seen only once; the top ten take about 2.8%.

The sequences come from peripheral blood mononuclear cells (PBMCs), collected before the second cycle of nivolumab. The TCR originated in a human donor with classical Hodgkin lymphoma. This chain connects TRBV7-6 to TRBJ1-2; perhaps TRBD1 as D (6 bases). The CDR3 nucleotides are TGTGCCAGCAGCTTACTTCAGGGGAGTTTAGATGGCTACACCTTC. This gives the protein CASSLLQGSLDGYTF.